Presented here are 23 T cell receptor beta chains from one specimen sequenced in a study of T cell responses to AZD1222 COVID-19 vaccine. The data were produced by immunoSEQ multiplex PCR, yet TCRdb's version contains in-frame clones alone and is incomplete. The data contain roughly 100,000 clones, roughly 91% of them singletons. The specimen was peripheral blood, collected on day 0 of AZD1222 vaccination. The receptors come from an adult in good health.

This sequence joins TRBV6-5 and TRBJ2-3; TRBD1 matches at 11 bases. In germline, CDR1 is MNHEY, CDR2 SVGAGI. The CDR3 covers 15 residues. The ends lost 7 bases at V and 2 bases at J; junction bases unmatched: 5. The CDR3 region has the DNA TGTGCCAGCAAGCTGGGACAGGGGGTCACAGATACGCAGTATTTT. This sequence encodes CASKLGQGVTDTQYF.

This chain's CDR3 is CASSSGQGRNQPQHF. The CDR3 DNA is TGTGCCAGCAGCTCGGGACAGGGCAGAAATCAGCCCCAGCATTTT. V usage is TRBV6-5 and J usage is TRBJ1-5, with 9 bases aligning to TRBD1. The germline gives CDR1 MNHEY, CDR2 SVGAGI. The junction had 7 bases not matched to a gene; V was cut back by 6 bases and J by 4 bases. The length of the CDR3 is 15 residues.

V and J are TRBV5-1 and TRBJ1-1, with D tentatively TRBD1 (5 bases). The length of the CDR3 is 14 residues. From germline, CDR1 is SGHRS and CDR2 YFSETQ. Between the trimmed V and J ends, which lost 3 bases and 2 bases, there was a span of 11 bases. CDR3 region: CASSWGRPNTEAFF. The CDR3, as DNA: TGCGCCAGCAGCTGGGGACGGCCAAACACTGAAGCTTTCTTT.

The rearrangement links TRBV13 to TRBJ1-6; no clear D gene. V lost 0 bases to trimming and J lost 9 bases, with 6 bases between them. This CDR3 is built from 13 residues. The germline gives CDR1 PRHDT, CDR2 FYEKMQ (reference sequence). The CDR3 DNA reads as TGTGCCAGCAGCTTAGGGCCAGGTTCACCCCTCCACTTT. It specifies CASSLGPGSPLHF.

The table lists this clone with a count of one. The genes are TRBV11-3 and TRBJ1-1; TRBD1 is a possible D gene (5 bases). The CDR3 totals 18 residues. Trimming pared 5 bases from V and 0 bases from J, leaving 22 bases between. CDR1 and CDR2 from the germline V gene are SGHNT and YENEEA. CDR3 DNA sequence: TGTGCCAGCAGCCCACAGCCGCGCCGTGGGGCCGTGAACACTGAAGCTTTCTTT. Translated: CASSPQPRRGAVNTEAFF.

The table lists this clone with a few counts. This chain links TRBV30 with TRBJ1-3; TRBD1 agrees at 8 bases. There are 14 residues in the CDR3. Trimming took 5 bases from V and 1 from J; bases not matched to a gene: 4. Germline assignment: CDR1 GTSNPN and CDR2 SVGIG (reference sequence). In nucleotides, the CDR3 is TGTGCCTGGCAAACAGGGGGATCTGGAAACACCATATATTTT. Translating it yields CAWQTGGSGNTIYF.

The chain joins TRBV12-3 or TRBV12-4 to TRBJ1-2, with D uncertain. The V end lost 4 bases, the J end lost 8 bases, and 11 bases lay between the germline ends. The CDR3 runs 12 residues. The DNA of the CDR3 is TGTGCCAGCAGTTCTGGTCAGGACGGCTACACCTTC. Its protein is CASSSGQDGYTF.

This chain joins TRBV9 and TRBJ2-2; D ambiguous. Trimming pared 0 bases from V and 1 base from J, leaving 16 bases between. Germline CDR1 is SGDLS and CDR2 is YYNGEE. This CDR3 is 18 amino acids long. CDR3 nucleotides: TGTGCCAGCAGCGTAGAATTGTATGCTGGAATGAACACCGGGGAGCTGTTTTTT. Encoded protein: CASSVELYAGMNTGELFF.

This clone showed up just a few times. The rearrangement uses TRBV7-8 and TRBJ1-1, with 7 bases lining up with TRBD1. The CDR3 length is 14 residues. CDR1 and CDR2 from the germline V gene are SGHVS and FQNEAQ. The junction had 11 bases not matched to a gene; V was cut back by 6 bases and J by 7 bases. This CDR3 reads CASSYDRVQNEAFF. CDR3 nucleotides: TGTGCCAGCAGTTACGACAGGGTTCAGAATGAAGCTTTCTTT.

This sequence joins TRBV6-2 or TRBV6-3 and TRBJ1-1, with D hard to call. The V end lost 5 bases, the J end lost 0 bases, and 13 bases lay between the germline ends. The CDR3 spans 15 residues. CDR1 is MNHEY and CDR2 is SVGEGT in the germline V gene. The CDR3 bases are TGTGCCAGCAGTCCGCCGTTGGGGATGAACACTGAAGCTTTCTTT. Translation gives CASSPPLGMNTEAFF.

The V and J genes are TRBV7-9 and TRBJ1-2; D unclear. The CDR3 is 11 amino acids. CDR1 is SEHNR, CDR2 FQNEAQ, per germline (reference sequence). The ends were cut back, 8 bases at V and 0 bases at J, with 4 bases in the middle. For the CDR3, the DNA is TGTGCCAGCCAAGCTAACTATGGCTACACCTTC. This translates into CASQANYGYTF.

The CDR3, as DNA: TGTGCCAGCAGTGACCAAGGGTCGTACAATGAGCAGTTCTTC. Translation: CASSDQGSYNEQFF. The chain is built from TRBV6-1 and TRBJ2-1, with D uncertain. Germline assignment: CDR1 MNHNS and CDR2 SASEGT. The CDR3 length is 14 residues. The ends were cut back, 3 bases at V and 4 bases at J, with 10 bases in the middle.

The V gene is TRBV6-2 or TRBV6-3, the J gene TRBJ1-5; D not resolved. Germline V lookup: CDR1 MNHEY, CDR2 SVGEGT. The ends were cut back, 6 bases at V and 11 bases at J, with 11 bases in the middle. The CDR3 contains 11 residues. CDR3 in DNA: TGTGCCAGCAGCCAGAATCGAGCCCAGCATTTT. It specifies CASSQNRAQHF.

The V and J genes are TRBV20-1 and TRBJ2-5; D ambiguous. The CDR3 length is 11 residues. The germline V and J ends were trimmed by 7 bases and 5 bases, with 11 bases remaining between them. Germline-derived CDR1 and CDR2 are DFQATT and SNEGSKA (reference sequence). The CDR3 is CSVWGIETQYF. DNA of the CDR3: TGCAGTGTCTGGGGAATCGAGACCCAGTACTTC.

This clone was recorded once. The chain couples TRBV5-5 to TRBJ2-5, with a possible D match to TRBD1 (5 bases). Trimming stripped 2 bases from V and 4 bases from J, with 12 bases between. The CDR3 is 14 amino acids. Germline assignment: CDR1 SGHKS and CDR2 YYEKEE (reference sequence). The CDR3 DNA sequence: TGTGCCAGCAGCTTTGTAGGGGTGTCAGAGACCCAGTACTTC. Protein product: CASSFVGVSETQYF.

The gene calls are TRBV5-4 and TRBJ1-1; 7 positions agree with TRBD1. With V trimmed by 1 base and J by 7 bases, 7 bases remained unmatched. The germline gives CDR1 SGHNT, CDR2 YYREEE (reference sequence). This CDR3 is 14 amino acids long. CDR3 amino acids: CASSLKTGADEAFF. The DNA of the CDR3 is TGTGCCAGCAGCTTGAAAACAGGGGCAGATGAAGCTTTCTTT.

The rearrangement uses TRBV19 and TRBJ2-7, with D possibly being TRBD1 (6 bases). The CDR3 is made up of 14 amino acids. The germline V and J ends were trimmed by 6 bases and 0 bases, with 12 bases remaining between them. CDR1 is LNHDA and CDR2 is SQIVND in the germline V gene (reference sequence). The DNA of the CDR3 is TGTGCCAGTAGCAGACAGGTTAACTCCTACGAGCAGTACTTC. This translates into CASSRQVNSYEQYF.

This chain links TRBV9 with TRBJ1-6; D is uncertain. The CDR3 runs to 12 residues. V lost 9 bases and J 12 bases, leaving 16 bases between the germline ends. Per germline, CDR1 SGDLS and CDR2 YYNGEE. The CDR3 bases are TGTGCCATCCCTCCCTTACGAGGACCCCTCCACTTT. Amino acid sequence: CAIPPLRGPLHF. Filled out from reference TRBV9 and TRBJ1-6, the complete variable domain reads DSGVTQTPKHLITATGQRVTLRCSPRSGDLSVYWYQQSLDQGLQFLIQYYNGEERAKGNILERFSAQQFPDLHSELNLSSLELGDSALYFCAIPPLRGPLHFGNGTRLTVT.

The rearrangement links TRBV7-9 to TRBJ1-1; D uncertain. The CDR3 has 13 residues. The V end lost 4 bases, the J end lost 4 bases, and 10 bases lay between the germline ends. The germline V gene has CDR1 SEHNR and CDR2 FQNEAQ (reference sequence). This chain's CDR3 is CASSWSDGTEAFF. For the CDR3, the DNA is TGTGCCAGCAGCTGGAGCGACGGCACTGAAGCTTTCTTT.

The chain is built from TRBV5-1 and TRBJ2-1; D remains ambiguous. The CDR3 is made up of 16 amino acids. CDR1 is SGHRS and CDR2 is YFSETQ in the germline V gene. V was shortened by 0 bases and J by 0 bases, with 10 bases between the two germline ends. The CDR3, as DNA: TGCGCCAGCAGCTTGGACTCCTACAGCTCCTACAATGAGCAGTTCTTC. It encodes CASSLDSYSSYNEQFF.

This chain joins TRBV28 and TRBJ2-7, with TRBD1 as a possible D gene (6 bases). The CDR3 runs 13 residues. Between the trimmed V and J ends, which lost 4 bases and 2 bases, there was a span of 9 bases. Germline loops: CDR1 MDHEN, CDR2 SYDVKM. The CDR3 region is CASSSQGPYEQYF. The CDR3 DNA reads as TGTGCCAGCAGTTCCCAGGGGCCCTACGAGCAGTACTTC. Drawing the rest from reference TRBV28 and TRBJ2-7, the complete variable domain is DVKVTQSSRYLVKRTGEKVFLECVQDMDHENMFWYRQDPGLGLRLIYFSYDVKMKEKGDIPEGYSVSREKKERFSLILESASTNQTSMYLCASSSQGPYEQYFGPGTRLTVT.

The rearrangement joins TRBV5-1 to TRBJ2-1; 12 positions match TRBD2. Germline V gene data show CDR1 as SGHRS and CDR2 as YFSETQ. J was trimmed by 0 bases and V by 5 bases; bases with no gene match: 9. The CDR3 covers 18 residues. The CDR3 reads CASRPPRLAGASYNEQFF. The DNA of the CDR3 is TGCGCCAGCAGACCCCCCCGACTAGCGGGAGCCTCCTACAATGAGCAGTTCTTC.

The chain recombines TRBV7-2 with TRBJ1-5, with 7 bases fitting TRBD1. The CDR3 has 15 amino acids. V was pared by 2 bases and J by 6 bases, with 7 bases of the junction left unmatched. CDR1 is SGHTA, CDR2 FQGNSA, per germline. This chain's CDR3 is CASSLLSGGGQPQHF. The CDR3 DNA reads TGTGCCAGCAGCTTACTCTCAGGGGGTGGTCAGCCCCAGCATTTT. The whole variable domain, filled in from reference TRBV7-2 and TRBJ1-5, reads GAGVSQSPSNKVTEKGKDVELRCDPISGHTALYWYRQSLGQGLEFLIYFQGNSAPDKSGLPSDRFSAERTGGSVSTLTIQRTQQEDSAVYLCASSLLSGGGQPQHFGDGTRLSIL.